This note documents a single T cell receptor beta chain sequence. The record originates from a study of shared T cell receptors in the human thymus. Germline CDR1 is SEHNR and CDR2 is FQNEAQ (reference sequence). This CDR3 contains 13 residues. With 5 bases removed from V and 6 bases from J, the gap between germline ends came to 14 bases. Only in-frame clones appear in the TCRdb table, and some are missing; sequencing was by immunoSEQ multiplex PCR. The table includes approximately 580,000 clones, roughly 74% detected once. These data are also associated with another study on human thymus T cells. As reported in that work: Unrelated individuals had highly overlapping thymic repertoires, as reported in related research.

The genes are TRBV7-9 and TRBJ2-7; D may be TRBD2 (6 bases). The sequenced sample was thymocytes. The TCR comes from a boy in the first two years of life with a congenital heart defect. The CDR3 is CASSDEGGTEQYF. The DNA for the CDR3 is TGTGCCAGCAGCGACGAAGGAGGGACCGAGCAGTACTTC.